The clone carrying this TCR beta chain was counted many times. The antigen remains undetermined. Every TCR beta cDNA library bore unique molecular identifiers. cDNA molecules numbering 450,000 to 650,000 came from roughly 1 to 10 million T cells. TCRdb re-called the PCR reads through MiXCR, storing one row per CDR3 protein. Of around 180,000 distinct CDR3 sequences in the sample, roughly 30% are singletons; the top ten hold about 1.6%. The data belong to a study of post-analysis software for immune sequencing data. About the study: Disease trajectories encompassed relapsing-remitting, secondary progressive and progressive-relapsing multiple sclerosis.

Germline lookup yields CDR1 KGHSH and CDR2 LQKENI. The CDR3 covers 14 residues. V lost 0 bases and J lost 4, with 9 bases in between. Findings of the study overall: Pronounced co-clustering by F measure was evident among identically batched samples. The normalized Chao1 diversity of multiple sclerosis patients was significantly lower than that of controls. Relative to controls, patients had a few TRBV segments at higher frequency, with TRBV5-6, TRBV5-1 and TRBV20-1 among these.

This chain uses TRBV18 with TRBJ1-2; no reliable D call. Material: blood. This receptor was obtained from a girl aged 5 to 17 with multiple sclerosis. The CDR3 bases are TGTGCCAGCTCACCACCTTCCTCAAGCTATGGCTACACCTTC. This translates into CASSPPSSSYGYTF.